Following are 4 T cell receptor beta chains from one sample sequenced in a study of T-cell memory formation after mild COVID-19. TCRdb redid the calling of the 5' RACE reads with MiXCR, one entry per CDR3 protein. Among about 470,000 distinct CDR3 sequences listed, 25% were seen once. Sequenced sample: PBMCs or a T cell subset sorted from them (not recorded which). These receptors were taken from an adult woman who had mild COVID-19 (a few samples of this study predate the infection). Cell type and time point are not known.

The J gene is TRBJ1-1, the V gene TRBV20-1, with 8 bases lining up with TRBD1. Trimming at V came to 5 bases and at J to 4 bases, leaving 3 bases not matched to a gene. The CDR3 length is 12 residues. Germline CDR1 and CDR2: DFQATT and SNEGSKA (reference sequence). The CDR3 sequence is CSASDRGTEAFF. In nucleotides, the CDR3 is TGCAGTGCTTCTGACAGGGGCACTGAAGCTTTCTTT.

V usage is TRBV20-1 and J usage is TRBJ1-2, with D tentatively TRBD1 (6 bases). The CDR3 totals 12 residues. The V gene's germline CDR1 is DFQATT and CDR2 SNEGSKA (reference sequence). Trimming left V 8 bases short and J 6 bases short, with 16 bases between. CDR3 sequence: CSKRGGRDGYTF. CDR3 in DNA: TGCAGTAAGCGAGGGGGGAGAGATGGCTACACCTTC.

The chain links TRBV5-1 to TRBJ2-1, with D perhaps given as TRBD1 or TRBD2 (5 bases each). Germline loops: CDR1 SGHRS, CDR2 YFSETQ. The CDR3 runs 15 residues. The V gene lost 1 base and the J gene lost 4 bases, with 12 bases spanning the gap. CDR3 residues: CASSLSPGAYNEQFF. In DNA form, the CDR3 reads TGCGCCAGCAGCTTGAGTCCCGGGGCGTACAATGAGCAGTTCTTC.

The rearrangement joins TRBV11-2 to TRBJ2-5; D might be TRBD1 or TRBD2, each matching 6 bases. The CDR3 sequence is 15 residues long. Trimming removed 5 bases at V and 5 bases at J, with 18 bases between. Germline V gene data show CDR1 as SGHAT and CDR2 as FQNNGV. The CDR3 nucleotides are TGTGCCAGCAGCCCTTTTACGGGGGCAGGGGAGACCCAGTACTTC. Translation gives CASSPFTGAGETQYF.